These 14 T cell receptor beta chains originate from one sample sequenced in a study of T cell changes during pregnancy in multiple sclerosis. This table comes from immunoSEQ multiplex PCR, and its TCRdb copy is limited to in-frame clones, with some not included. The data contain about 30,000 clones, approximately 90% of them singletons. The sample consisted of peripheral blood, taken in the first trimester of pregnancy. The origin of the receptors is a female donor in good health, enrolled as a control in a pregnancy study.

The chain couples TRBV5-1 to TRBJ2-1; TRBD2 matches 7 bases. With 2 bases clipped from V and 0 bases from J, the junction kept 5 bases outside the gene matches. The CDR3 length is 16 residues. Germline V gene lookup returns CDR1 SGHRS and CDR2 YFSETQ. The CDR3 reads CASSLGGRVSYNEQFF. The CDR3 bases are TGCGCCAGCAGCTTAGGCGGGAGAGTCTCCTACAATGAGCAGTTCTTC.

The V and J genes are TRBV7-9 and TRBJ2-1; tentatively, D is TRBD2 (5 bases). V was trimmed by 5 bases and J by 8 bases, leaving 13 bases between them. This CDR3 spans 13 amino acids. Per germline, CDR1 SEHNR and CDR2 FQNEAQ (reference sequence). The CDR3 DNA is TGTGCCAGCAGCCCGGACCCGCGGGATGAGCAGTTCTTC. It encodes CASSPDPRDEQFF. The entire variable domain, with the rest obtained from reference TRBV7-9 and TRBJ2-1, is as follows: DTGVSQNPRHKITKRGQNVTFRCDPISEHNRLYWYRQTLGQGPEFLTYFQNEAQLEKSRLLSDRFSAERPKGSFSTLEIQRTEQGDSAMYLCASSPDPRDEQFFGPGTRLTVL.

The J gene is TRBJ2-4, the V gene TRBV18; TRBD2 agrees at 7 bases. The CDR3 covers 17 residues. The germline V gene encodes CDR1 KGHSH and CDR2 LQKENI. Trimming removed 6 bases from V and 0 bases from J; junction bases left unmatched: 11. The CDR3 is CASSLSGEGGAKNIQYF. CDR3 bases: TGTGCCAGCTCTCTAAGCGGGGAGGGAGGAGCCAAAAACATTCAGTACTTC.

The chain recombines TRBV6-4 with TRBJ2-1; 8 nucleotides match TRBD2. This CDR3 comprises 15 residues. V trimming: 3 bases; J trimming: 6 bases; junction bases outside the gene matches: 7. CDR1 and CDR2 from the germline V gene are MRHNA and SNTAGT. CDR3 region: CASSELSGRGNEQFF. CDR3 nucleotide sequence: TGTGCCAGCAGTGAATTAAGCGGGAGAGGCAATGAGCAGTTCTTC.

This chain uses TRBV9 with TRBJ2-1, with D possibly matching TRBD2 (6 bases). Germline V gives CDR1 SGDLS, CDR2 YYNGEE. The V gene lost 7 bases and the J gene lost 0 bases, with 11 bases spanning the gap. CDR3 length: 14 residues. The CDR3 here is CASSRGSSYNEQFF. The CDR3 nucleotides are TGTGCCAGCTCCCGGGGGAGCTCCTACAATGAGCAGTTCTTC.

The chain carries TRBV16 and TRBJ2-7; a weak D match, TRBD2 (5 bases). V was clipped by 0 bases and J by 3 bases, with 9 bases between them. The CDR3 sequence is 14 residues long. Germline loops: CDR1 KGHSY, CDR2 FQNENV. The CDR3 protein is CASSQSGDRYEQYF. DNA for the CDR3: TGTGCCAGCAGCCAATCCGGGGATCGCTACGAGCAGTACTTC.

A few counts support this clone. The CDR3: CASSPGSASSPLHF. The DNA of the CDR3 is TGTGCCAGCAGCCCTGGGTCAGCGAGTTCACCCCTCCACTTT. V is TRBV14 and J is TRBJ1-6; D is undetermined. CDR1 is SGHDN and CDR2 is FVKESK in the germline V gene. This CDR3 is built from 14 residues. Trimming removed 4 bases from V and 9 bases from J, with 13 bases in between.

In this sample, this clone turned up a few times. The V gene is TRBV6-4, the J gene TRBJ2-1; 7 bases align to TRBD2. J lost 9 bases, V lost 3 bases, and 8 bases had no gene match. The CDR3 loop spans 14 amino acids. Germline CDR1 MRHNA, CDR2 SNTAGT. In DNA form, the CDR3 reads TGTGCCAGCAGTGAGGCGGGAGATAGTGGTGAGCAGTTCTTC. Protein sequence: CASSEAGDSGEQFF.

The chain links TRBV5-6 to TRBJ2-5; TRBD2 agrees at 12 bases. With V trimmed by 4 bases and J by 5 bases, 9 bases remained unmatched. The germline V gene has CDR1 SGHDT and CDR2 YYEEEE. The CDR3 is 16 amino acids. The CDR3: CASSLGTSGGWETQYF. In nucleotides, the CDR3 is TGTGCCAGCAGCCTAGGAACTAGCGGGGGGTGGGAGACCCAGTACTTC.

CDR3 coding DNA: TGTGCTAGTGGTGGCTGGGACAACTACGAGCAGTACTTC. This encodes CASGGWDNYEQYF. This chain joins TRBV12-5 and TRBJ2-7; D possibly corresponds to TRBD1 (6 bases). Between the trimmed V and J ends, which lost 5 bases and 3 bases, there was a span of 11 bases. The germline V gene encodes CDR1 LGHNT and CDR2 FRNRAP. This CDR3 region has 13 residues.

The V call is TRBV10-2, the J call TRBJ2-5; D gene unclear. V lost 4 bases, J lost 4 bases, and 4 bases lay in between. Looked up from germline, CDR1 is WSHSY and CDR2 is SAAADI. This CDR3 is 11 amino acids long. Written as DNA, the CDR3 is TGCGCCAGCAGTGCCCGAGAGACCCAGTACTTC. This sequence encodes CASSARETQYF.

The CDR3: CASSFNRGTSTDTQYF. The CDR3 coding sequence is TGTGCCAGCAGCTTTAACAGGGGGACTAGCACAGATACGCAGTATTTT. The chain has TRBV7-8 and TRBJ2-3, with 8 bases matching TRBD1. In germline, CDR1 is SGHVS, CDR2 FQNEAQ. The trim removed 3 bases at V and 0 bases at J, leaving 5 bases unmatched. The CDR3 is 16 amino acids.

The chain recombines TRBV30 with TRBJ1-1; a possible D gene is TRBD1 (5 bases). The CDR3 has 13 amino acids. Deletions cut 5 bases from V and 5 bases from J, with 15 bases between. Looked up from germline, CDR1 is GTSNPN and CDR2 is SVGIG (reference sequence). The CDR3 bases are TGTGCCTGGGTGCGGGGCGAGGGGACTGAAGCTTTCTTT. Translating it yields CAWVRGEGTEAFF.

The rearrangement uses TRBV7-2 and TRBJ1-1; possibly TRBD1 for D (6 bases). The CDR3 is 16 amino acids. V dropped 3 bases and J dropped 4 bases, with 18 bases sitting between them. Germline values: CDR1 SGHTA, CDR2 FQGNSA. As DNA, the CDR3 is TGTGCCAGCAGCTTCTCAGGGGCAGGTGTGGGCACTGAAGCTTTCTTT. Protein sequence: CASSFSGAGVGTEAFF.